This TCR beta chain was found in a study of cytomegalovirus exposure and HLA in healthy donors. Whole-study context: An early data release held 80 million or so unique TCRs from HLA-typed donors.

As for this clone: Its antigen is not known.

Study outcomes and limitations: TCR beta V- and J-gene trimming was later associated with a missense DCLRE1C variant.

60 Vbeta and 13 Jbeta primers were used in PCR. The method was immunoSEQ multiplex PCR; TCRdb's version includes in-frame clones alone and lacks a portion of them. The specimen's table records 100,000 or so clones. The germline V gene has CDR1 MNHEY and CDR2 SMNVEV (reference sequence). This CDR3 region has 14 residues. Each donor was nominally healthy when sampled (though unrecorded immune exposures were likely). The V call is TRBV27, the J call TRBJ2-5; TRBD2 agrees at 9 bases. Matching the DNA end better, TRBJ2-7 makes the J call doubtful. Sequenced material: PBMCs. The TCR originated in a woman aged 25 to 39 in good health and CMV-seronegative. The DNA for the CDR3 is TGTGCCAGCCAGGGCCCTAGCGGGGTCTACGAGCAGTACTTC. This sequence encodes CASQGPSGVYEQYF.